Shown below are 18 T cell receptor beta chains from a single sample sequenced in a study of blood T cell repertoires in COVID-19. Profiled with immunoSEQ multiplex PCR; TCRdb holds only in-frame clones, not every one. Among some 210,000 clones listed, around nine tenths were seen once. The specimen sequenced was peripheral blood. Receptors originate from a middle-aged woman who had recovered from COVID-19.

The table lists this clone with a count of one. The rearrangement uses TRBV27 and TRBJ2-3; 7 nucleotides agree with TRBD1. V shed 3 bases and J 1 base; nucleotides not matched to a gene: 4. Germline V gene data show CDR1 as MNHEY and CDR2 as SMNVEV (reference sequence). CDR3 length: 15 amino acids. The CDR3 region is CASSFLGQGTDTQYF. CDR3 bases: TGTGCCAGCAGTTTTTTAGGACAGGGCACAGATACGCAGTATTTT.

The chain carries TRBV28 and TRBJ1-1, with 7 bases identical to TRBD1. Germline V gives CDR1 MDHEN, CDR2 SYDVKM. Germline trimming cut 3 bases from V and 0 bases from J; bases unmatched to any gene: 7. CDR3 size: 16 residues. CDR3 in DNA: TGTGCCAGCAGTTTTGGGACAGCGACTATGAACACTGAAGCTTTCTTT. This translates into CASSFGTATMNTEAFF.

This chain joins TRBV7-8 and TRBJ2-1; D possibly corresponds to TRBD2 (5 bases). Per germline, CDR1 SGHVS and CDR2 FQNEAQ. Trimming stripped 5 bases from V and 10 bases from J, with 18 bases between. This CDR3 is built from 14 residues. The CDR3 DNA reads as TGTGCCAGCAGCCCGGGCCTCTTTCGGGAAGAGCAGTTCTTC. This encodes CASSPGLFREEQFF.

The chain joins TRBV30 to TRBJ2-5, with TRBD1 identical over 7 bases. Losses at the gene ends were 3 bases for V and 5 bases for J; bases not matched to a gene: 15. Germline V gene data show CDR1 as GTSNPN and CDR2 as SVGIG (reference sequence). The CDR3 loop spans 16 amino acids. CDR3 in DNA: TGTGCCTGGAGAAAATACGAAGGGACAGTCGGGGAGACCCAGTACTTC. This encodes CAWRKYEGTVGETQYF.

This clone was recorded only once. The rearrangement uses TRBV27 and TRBJ2-7; 11 nucleotides agree with TRBD2. Germline-derived CDR1 and CDR2 are MNHEY and SMNVEV (reference sequence). Trimming cost V 5 bases and J 3 bases; bases outside gene matches: 15. This CDR3 is built from 18 residues. CDR3 loop: CASSPKKGLLAGGYEQYF. CDR3 in DNA: TGTGCCAGCAGTCCCAAAAAAGGTTTGCTAGCGGGAGGCTACGAGCAGTACTTC.

The gene calls are TRBV2 and TRBJ2-5; 7 bases agree with TRBD2. Germline trimming cut 3 bases from V and 5 bases from J; bases unmatched to any gene: 9. The germline V gene encodes CDR1 SNHLY and CDR2 FYNNEI. The length of the CDR3 is 15 residues. The chain's CDR3 is CASSDGGVLRETQYF. In DNA, the CDR3 is TGTGCCAGCAGTGATGGGGGGGTGCTTCGGGAGACCCAGTACTTC.

The chain joins TRBV5-1 to TRBJ2-5, with 7 nucleotides matching TRBD1. Per germline, CDR1 SGHRS and CDR2 YFSETQ. With V trimmed by 0 bases and J by 5 bases, 7 bases remained unmatched. The CDR3 spans 15 residues. CDR3 region: CASSLALTGDETQYF. CDR3 nucleotide sequence: TGCGCCAGCAGCTTGGCCTTAACAGGGGACGAGACCCAGTACTTC.

The chain carries TRBV4-1 and TRBJ2-3; a weak D match, TRBD2 (5 bases). The V end lost 0 bases, the J end lost 1 base, and 14 bases lay between the germline ends. This CDR3 comprises 17 residues. CDR1 and CDR2 (germline): MGHRA, YSYEKL. This CDR3 reads CASSQDPLAKGTDTQYF. CDR3 bases: TGCGCCAGCAGCCAAGATCCCCTAGCTAAGGGCACAGATACGCAGTATTTT.

The chain is built from TRBV10-1 and TRBJ1-6; D call uncertain. This CDR3 spans 15 amino acids. CDR1 is WNHNN and CDR2 is SYGVQD in the germline V gene (reference sequence). Trimming pared 1 base from V and 7 bases from J, leaving 11 bases between. The CDR3 protein is CASSELPRCNSPLHF. As DNA, the CDR3 is TGCGCCAGCAGTGAGTTACCCCGGTGCAATTCACCCCTCCACTTT.

CDR3 sequence: CASSHPTRGAFGGYTF. CDR3 nucleotides: TGTGCCAGCAGCCACCCGACCAGGGGCGCCTTTGGCGGCTACACCTTC. This chain connects TRBV6-6 to TRBJ1-2, with a tentative D call TRBD1 (6 bases). There are 16 residues in the CDR3. The germline V gene has CDR1 MNHNY and CDR2 SVGAGI (reference sequence). With 6 bases removed from V and 8 bases from J, the gap between germline ends came to 25 bases.

The rearrangement joins TRBV11-1 to TRBJ2-5; 11 bases map to TRBD1. Trimming cost V 5 bases and J 5 bases; bases outside gene matches: 4. Germline V gives CDR1 SGHAT, CDR2 FQDESV (reference sequence). The CDR3 loop spans 14 amino acids. CDR3: CASSTGTGGETQYF. CDR3 nucleotide sequence: TGTGCCAGCAGCACCGGGACAGGGGGGGAGACCCAGTACTTC.

V usage is TRBV19 and J usage is TRBJ2-1; D is perhaps TRBD2 (6 bases). CDR1 LNHDA and CDR2 SQIVND come from the germline V gene (reference sequence). The CDR3 contains 14 residues. Trimming pared 5 bases from V and 4 bases from J, leaving 12 bases between. CDR3 sequence reads: CASSHGGKYNEQFF. DNA of the CDR3: TGTGCCAGTAGTCATGGCGGGAAATACAATGAGCAGTTCTTC.

This clone was seen a handful of times. The V and J genes are TRBV27 and TRBJ1-6, with unresolved D. With 1 base removed from V and 5 bases from J, the gap between germline ends came to 15 bases. The CDR3 is made up of 17 amino acids. Germline-derived CDR1 and CDR2 are MNHEY and SMNVEV (reference sequence). The DNA of the CDR3 is TGTGCCAGCAGTTTATTTCCCGATCTGGGCAATAATTCACCCCTCCACTTT. The encoded protein is CASSLFPDLGNNSPLHF.

The V gene is TRBV5-1, the J gene TRBJ2-5; 12 positions agree with TRBD2. Looked up from germline, CDR1 is SGHRS and CDR2 is YFSETQ. V gave up 3 bases and J gave up 4 bases; unmatched junction bases: 7. This CDR3 is built from 16 residues. The CDR3 region has the DNA TGCGCCAGCAGCTCGATGACTAGCGGGAGAGGAGAGACCCAGTACTTC. It specifies CASSSMTSGRGETQYF. Using reference TRBV5-1 and TRBJ2-5 for the parts outside the CDR3, the full variable domain is KAGVTQTPRYLIKTRGQQVTLSCSPISGHRSVSWYQQTPGQGLQFLFEYFSETQRNKGNFPGRFSGRQFSNSRSEMNVSTLELGDSALYLCASSSMTSGRGETQYFGPGTRLLVL.

This chain connects TRBV6-5 to TRBJ2-1; possible D gene TRBD1, 6 bases. The CDR3 totals 15 residues. Germline assignment: CDR1 MNHEY and CDR2 SVGAGI. Trimming stripped 5 bases from V and 8 bases from J, with 19 bases between. Here the CDR3 reads CASSPEAGAKDEQFF. The CDR3 DNA follows: TGTGCCAGCAGTCCAGAGGCAGGGGCTAAGGATGAGCAGTTCTTC.

For the CDR3, the DNA is TGTGCCAGCAGCTTAGAGGGTAGCGGGAGAGGCACAGATACGCAGTATTTT. It yields the protein CASSLEGSGRGTDTQYF. This rearrangement joins TRBV11-2 to TRBJ2-3; 9 bases align to TRBD2. Trimming took 0 bases from V and 1 from J; bases not matched to a gene: 5. CDR3 length: 17 residues. Germline V CDR1 and CDR2: SGHAT, FQNNGV.

V is TRBV18 and J is TRBJ1-2, with 9 bases that match TRBD1. V trimming: 3 bases; J trimming: 3 bases; junction bases outside the gene matches: 8. The V gene's germline CDR1 is KGHSH and CDR2 LQKENI. The length of the CDR3 is 16 residues. CDR3 DNA: TGTGCCAGCTCACCCCGACAGGGGGGTATTCACTATGGCTACACCTTC. Translating it yields CASSPRQGGIHYGYTF.

The chain couples TRBV29-1 to TRBJ2-3; the D gene is possibly TRBD1 (7 bases). CDR3 length equals 13 residues. V was cut by 4 bases and J by 3 bases, with 11 bases left in between. Germline V gives CDR1 SQVTM, CDR2 ANQGSEA. As DNA, the CDR3 is TGCAGCGTTGGGGCGGGACAGACAGATACGCAGTATTTT. This encodes CSVGAGQTDTQYF.